Here is one TCR beta chain with its context. The antigen is not known. This sample is drawn from a study of cytomegalovirus exposure and HLA in healthy donors. General observations from the study: Clonal expansion was found to be greater in HLA-associated TCR beta chains than in equally common others in a later analysis. Later, TCR association rates were found to vary by HLA locus, highest for DRB1 and lowest for HLA-C. Later analysis associated a missense DCLRE1C variant with TCR beta V- and J-gene trimming. CMV antigen specificity of three CMV-associated chains was confirmed in vitro.

Both 60 Vbeta primers and 13 Jbeta primers went into the PCR. Repertoires were generated with immunoSEQ multiplex PCR, while TCRdb's copy carries only in-frame clones and drops some. The sample includes about 200,000 clones, approximately 83% of them seen just once. The CDR3 totals 14 residues. Looked up from germline, CDR1 is LNHDA and CDR2 is SQIVND (reference sequence). V dropped 4 bases and J dropped 8 bases, with 14 bases sitting between them. The receptor was derived from a girl aged 5-17 years in good health and CMV-seronegative. The specimen was PBMCs. The chain joins TRBV19 to TRBJ2-2; the D gene is possibly TRBD2 (6 bases). Here the CDR3 DNA reads TGTGCCAGTAGTACCGGGACTTATGGGGGGGAGCTGTTTTTT. This translates into CASSTGTYGGELFF.